This passage covers 28 T cell receptor beta chains from one sample sequenced in a study of T-cell reconstitution after alpha-beta-depleted transplantation in children. Unique molecular identifiers were incorporated during preparation of the TCRbeta library. TCRdb fed the PCR reads into MiXCR, producing one record per CDR3 protein. The table records 200,000 to 250,000 distinct CDR3 sequences, 9.5% to 13% of them present only once. Sequencing used PBMCs, obtained before TCRalphabeta/CD19-depleted stem cell transplant. These receptors originate from a child in the first two years of life with acute myeloid leukemia, due to receive a stem cell transplant.

Points on this clonotype: A much larger clone differs from this one at a single base, so this may be a read error. This chain links TRBV28 with TRBJ2-7; possibly TRBD1 or TRBD2 for D (5 bases each). CDR1 is MDHEN and CDR2 is SYDVKM in the germline V gene. V lost 6 bases, J lost 6 bases, and 18 bases lay in between. The CDR3 runs to 14 residues. CDR3 region: CASRPPGAGSEQYF. The CDR3 DNA follows: TGTGCCAGCAGGCCCCCCGGGGCAGGGAGCGAGCAGTACTTC.

For this clonotype: This sequence may be a read error, since a much larger clone differs from it by one base. This rearrangement joins TRBV4-1 to TRBJ2-3; D could derive from TRBD1 or TRBD2 (5 bases each). The CDR3 has 15 residues. Germline CDR1 is MGHRA and CDR2 is YSYEKL. V lost 3 bases to trimming and J lost 1 base, with 11 bases between them. CDR3 loop: CASSQPRGGTDTQYF. CDR3 nucleotides: TGCGCCAGCAGCCAGCCCCGGGGCGGCACAGATACGCAGTATTTT.

This clonotype was counted ten times or more. This sequence joins TRBV4-1 and TRBJ2-7; D unclear. Germline assignment: CDR1 MGHRA and CDR2 YSYEKL. Trimming left V 5 bases short and J 3 bases short, with 17 bases between. The CDR3 is made up of 15 amino acids. The CDR3 nucleotides read TGCGCCAGCAGCACACTTCCCGGACCCAGCTACGAGCAGTACTTC. Its protein product is CASSTLPGPSYEQYF.

At least ten counts were recorded for this clonotype. The chain links TRBV5-1 to TRBJ2-1, with D possibly matching TRBD2 (5 bases). Germline V lookup: CDR1 SGHRS, CDR2 YFSETQ. With 4 bases removed from V and 3 bases from J, the gap between germline ends came to 14 bases. The CDR3 loop spans 15 amino acids. CDR3 nucleotide sequence: TGCGCCAGCAGCGACCAGCGGAGTAACTACAATGAGCAGTTCTTC. Its translation is CASSDQRSNYNEQFF.

In this sample, this clonotype turned up many times. V usage is TRBV30 and J usage is TRBJ1-3; D gene ambiguous. From germline, CDR1 is GTSNPN and CDR2 SVGIG (reference sequence). Trimming left V 0 bases short and J 4 bases short, with 4 bases between. The CDR3 covers 12 residues. CDR3 residues: CAWSVNGNTIYF. The CDR3 DNA is TGTGCCTGGAGTGTAAACGGAAACACCATATATTTT. The whole variable domain, filled in from reference TRBV30 and TRBJ1-3, reads SQTIHQWPATLVQPVGSPLSLECTVEGTSNPNLYWYRQAAGRGLQLLFYSVGIGQISSEVPQNLSASRPQDRQFILSSKKLLLSDSGFYLCAWSVNGNTIYFGEGSWLTVV.

This clonotype was observed at least ten times. The genes are TRBV5-1 and TRBJ1-2; the D is unclear. Trimming stripped 4 bases from V and 4 bases from J, with 11 bases between. Germline V lookup: CDR1 SGHRS, CDR2 YFSETQ. The CDR3 is 13 amino acids. This chain's CDR3 is CASSLQEGYGYTF. DNA of the CDR3: TGCGCCAGCAGCCTTCAGGAGGGCTATGGCTACACCTTC.

This chain connects TRBV7-2 to TRBJ2-7; the D gene is possibly TRBD2 (6 bases). V was trimmed by 5 bases and J by 2 bases, leaving 13 bases between them. CDR3 length: 14 residues. The germline V gene encodes CDR1 SGHTA and CDR2 FQGNSA. CDR3 residues: CASSPGLTAYEQYF. In DNA form, the CDR3 reads TGTGCCAGCAGCCCGGGACTGACAGCCTACGAGCAGTACTTC.

Turning to this clonotype: A read error may produce the germline difference seen at one junction end. The chain couples TRBV11-1 to TRBJ2-1; 10 bases line up with TRBD2. The CDR3 loop spans 14 amino acids. Germline-derived CDR1 and CDR2 are SGHAT and FQDESV (reference sequence). As DNA, the CDR3 is TGTGCCGGCAGCCGGACTAGCGGTTACAATGAGCAGTTCTTC. This translates into CAGSRTSGYNEQFF.

With respect to this clonotype: At one of its ends the junction is not consistent with the germline gene, which may arise from a read error. Here the CDR3 reads CASSFRLLTDRQYF. The CDR3, as DNA: TGTGCCAGCAGTTTCCGACTTCTCACAGATAGGCAGTATTTT. The chain combines TRBV28 with TRBJ2-3; no clear D. Germline CDR1 is MDHEN and CDR2 is SYDVKM. The CDR3 is made up of 14 amino acids.

In this sample, this clonotype turned up many times. The V and J genes are TRBV18 and TRBJ2-7; the D gene is possibly TRBD1 (5 bases). The CDR3 is 14 residues long. Trimming cost V 2 bases and J 1 base, with 9 bases left between them. CDR1 and CDR2 (germline): KGHSH, LQKENI. This CDR3 is CASSPKQASYEQYF. CDR3 nucleotide sequence: TGTGCCAGCTCACCAAAACAGGCTTCCTACGAGCAGTACTTC.

This clonotype was observed many times. V is TRBV7-2 and J is TRBJ1-2, with a possible D match to TRBD1 (5 bases). Germline loops: CDR1 SGHTA, CDR2 FQGNSA. The CDR3 totals 11 residues. Trimming pared 7 bases from V and 13 bases from J, leaving 16 bases between. The CDR3 protein is CASTSRQGLTF. The CDR3 DNA sequence: TGTGCCAGCACCTCTCGGCAGGGCCTCACCTTC.

This clonotype has a count of ten or more. The gene calls are TRBV9 and TRBJ2-3, with D possibly TRBD2 on 5 matching bases. V lost 2 bases and J lost 3, with 13 bases in between. This CDR3 has 15 residues. Germline CDR1 and CDR2: SGDLS and YYNGEE. CDR3 amino acids: CASSVRGERTDTQYF. In DNA, the CDR3 is TGTGCCAGCAGCGTTCGGGGAGAGAGGACAGATACGCAGTATTTT.

This clonotype was recorded many times. V is TRBV20-1 and J is TRBJ1-4, with D maybe TRBD1 (5 bases). Per germline, CDR1 DFQATT and CDR2 SNEGSKA (reference sequence). The CDR3 length is 18 residues. Trimming shortened V by 4 bases and J by 0 bases, and 21 bases separated the two germline ends. CDR3 amino acids: CSATPTTDPNPTNEKLFF. CDR3 coding DNA: TGCAGTGCTACCCCCACGACAGACCCGAACCCAACTAATGAAAAACTGTTTTTT.

In its sample, this clonotype was seen a few times. V usage is TRBV7-9 and J usage is TRBJ1-1; 7 nucleotides align to TRBD1. CDR3 length equals 14 residues. Germline CDR1 SEHNR, CDR2 FQNEAQ (reference sequence). V dropped 5 bases and J dropped 6; count of bases not matched to a gene: 9. CDR3 sequence: CASSPGTASAEAFF. The CDR3 nucleotides read TGTGCCAGCAGCCCCGGGACAGCCTCGGCTGAAGCTTTCTTT.

This clonotype was seen repeatedly, ten times or more. This sequence joins TRBV29-1 and TRBJ2-6, with no clear D. Between the trimmed V and J ends, which lost 4 bases and 0 bases, there was a span of 10 bases. CDR3 size: 15 residues. Germline CDR1 reads SQVTM; CDR2 reads ANQGSEA. CDR3 bases: TGCAGCGTTGGGGCCCAGTCCTCTGGGGCCAACGTCCTGACTTTC. Translated: CSVGAQSSGANVLTF.

The table lists this clonotype with many counts. V is TRBV5-8 and J is TRBJ2-7; a weak D match, TRBD1 (6 bases). Trimming left V 4 bases short and J 3 bases short, with 14 bases between. CDR3 size: 14 residues. CDR1 is SGHTS, CDR2 YDEGEE, per germline. The CDR3 DNA reads TGTGCCAGCAGCCTCCCTAGACAGGACTACGAGCAGTACTTC. Residues: CASSLPRQDYEQYF.

The rearrangement joins TRBV5-1 to TRBJ2-6, with D uncertain. Trimming left V 0 bases short and J 0 bases short, with 7 bases between. The CDR3 sequence is 16 residues long. CDR1 is SGHRS, CDR2 YFSETQ, per germline. This CDR3 reads CASSLEGSSGANVLTF. CDR3 DNA sequence: TGCGCCAGCAGCTTGGAGGGAAGCTCTGGGGCCAACGTCCTGACTTTC.

Ten or more counts support this clonotype. This sequence joins TRBV7-3 and TRBJ2-3, with 7 bases matching TRBD2. This CDR3 region has 15 residues. Trimming removed 2 bases from V and 1 base from J; junction bases left unmatched: 3. Germline V gene data show CDR1 as SGHTA and CDR2 as FQGTGA. The CDR3 spells CASSLAGAGTDTQYF. CDR3 DNA: TGTGCCAGCAGCTTAGCGGGAGCTGGCACAGATACGCAGTATTTT.

This clonotype was recorded at least ten times. The rearrangement links TRBV5-1 to TRBJ2-1; D remains unclear. Germline values: CDR1 SGHRS, CDR2 YFSETQ. Trimming took off 2 bases at V and 6 bases at J, with 6 bases between the two ends. CDR3 length: 12 residues. CDR3 DNA: TGCGCCAGCAGCTTTTGGGGCAATGAGCAGTTCTTC. It specifies CASSFWGNEQFF.

The sample holds many counts of this clonotype. The genes are TRBV11-2 and TRBJ2-7, with 9 positions matching TRBD1. This CDR3 has 12 amino acids. Germline V gene data show CDR1 as SGHAT and CDR2 as FQNNGV. Trimming at V came to 3 bases and at J to 8 bases, leaving 2 bases not matched to a gene. The CDR3 loop reads CASSFGQGKQYF. The CDR3, as DNA: TGTGCCAGCAGCTTCGGACAGGGGAAGCAGTACTTC.

This clonotype was observed a handful of times. The chain employs TRBV5-1 and TRBJ1-2; 7 bases are a match to TRBD1. This CDR3 comprises 14 residues. CDR1 is SGHRS and CDR2 is YFSETQ in the germline V gene. V was clipped by 4 bases and J by 2 bases; unmatched bases: 5. The CDR3 here is CASSVGQSNYGYTF. CDR3 DNA: TGCGCCAGCAGCGTGGGACAGAGCAACTATGGCTACACCTTC.

This rearrangement joins TRBV11-2 to TRBJ2-5; TRBD2 matches at 10 bases. The trim removed 0 bases at V and 5 bases at J, leaving 6 bases unmatched. The germline CDR1 and CDR2 sequences are SGHAT and FQNNGV. This CDR3 is 16 amino acids long. The CDR3 nucleotides read TGTGCCAGCAGCTTAGATCTAGCGGGAGCGGGGGAGACCCAGTACTTC. Its translation: CASSLDLAGAGETQYF.

This clonotype has ten or more counts. The chain joins TRBV11-2 to TRBJ1-3, with TRBD1 matching 7 bases. Germline assignment: CDR1 SGHAT and CDR2 FQNNGV. Trimming took 9 bases from V and 6 from J; bases not matched to a gene: 5. The CDR3 has 12 amino acids. The CDR3 DNA is TGTGCCAGACCGGGACAGACAAACACCATATATTTT. Residues: CARPGQTNTIYF. The variable domain in full, with the rest retrieved from reference TRBV11-2 and TRBJ1-3, is EAGVAQSPRYKIIEKRQSVAFWCNPISGHATLYWYQQILGQGPKLLIQFQNNGVVDDSQLPKDRFSAERLKGVDSTLKIQPAKLEDSAVYLCARPGQTNTIYFGEGSWLTVV.

This clonotype was seen a handful of times. The junction departs from the called germline gene at one end, perhaps through a read error. This rearrangement joins TRBV30 to TRBJ2-1; D not resolved. The germline gives CDR1 GTSNPN, CDR2 SVGIG (reference sequence). The CDR3 is 12 residues long. Here the CDR3 DNA reads TGTGCCTGGAGTTCCTTCGGGCCTAACCTGGTCTTC. Protein sequence: CAWSSFGPNLVF.

This clonotype has at least ten counts. The rearrangement joins TRBV6-5 to TRBJ1-1; D is undetermined. The CDR3 has 12 amino acids. Germline CDR1 is MNHEY and CDR2 is SVGAGI. Trimming left V 10 bases short and J 1 base short, with 10 bases between. The CDR3 DNA is TGTGCCACCCTTGGAACGAACACTGAAGCTTTCTTT. This codes for CATLGTNTEAFF.

This clonotype was counted only a few times. The chain joins TRBV14 to TRBJ2-2, with 10 bases lining up with TRBD2. The CDR3 has 21 residues. Trimming took 8 bases from V and 2 from J; bases not matched to a gene: 23. The V gene's germline CDR1 is SGHDN and CDR2 FVKESK. CDR3 loop: CASRLYPGLAPRAANTGELFF. The CDR3 region has the DNA TGTGCCAGCCGACTGTACCCGGGACTAGCGCCTCGCGCTGCTAACACCGGGGAGCTGTTTTTT.

The V and J genes are TRBV28 and TRBJ1-2; D unclear. From germline, CDR1 is MDHEN and CDR2 SYDVKM. Trimming removed 7 bases from V and 5 bases from J, with 20 bases in between. The CDR3 consists of 15 residues. This CDR3 reads CASKGSRKGGYGYTF. The CDR3 bases are TGTGCCAGCAAAGGGAGCCGGAAGGGAGGGTATGGCTACACCTTC.

This clonotype was detected many times. V and J are TRBV29-1 and TRBJ1-4, with 7 bases identical to TRBD1. After removal of 3 bases from V and 9 bases from J, the junction contained 7 bases not matched to a gene. This CDR3 contains 13 residues. Germline CDR1 reads SQVTM; CDR2 reads ANQGSEA. The CDR3 coding sequence is TGCAGCGTTGAGGTACAGGGGACCCAAAAACTGTTTTTT. Amino acid sequence: CSVEVQGTQKLFF.